The source of this T cell receptor (beta chain) is a study of blood T cells in healthy people across ages (dated by TCRdb to between 2015 and 2017). In the study overall: In model experiments, roughly one uniquely barcoded TCR beta cDNA molecule per two T cells was captured by template switching. Age-related changes in TCR beta repertoire diversity were measured in the study by deep sequencing normalized with unique cDNA molecular identifiers. The donors were split into four age groups: young (average around 15 years), middle-aged (roughly 39), aged (more than 55) and long-lived (under 90). Donors of different ages were randomly distributed across sequencing lanes to avoid experimental bias. Two additional independent replicas of 1 million unique cDNA reads from the same blood draw were analyzed for two donors (one aged 18 to 29 and one aged 80 or older).

Libraries were prepared through 5' RACE. Sequencing relied on an Illumina HiSeq 2500. The second PCR ran for about 6 to 12 cycles and used a J-beta primer mix along with a sample-barcoded 5' primer. A unique molecular identifier was introduced onto each TCR beta cDNA molecule by a template-switch 5' adaptor carrying 12 random nucleotides. At least 2.5 million CDR3-containing paired-end reads were obtained from each sample. All of the RNA was converted into first-strand cDNA using the Mint cDNA synthesis kit, with a TRBC-specific oligonucleotide serving as the primer. Following uracil-DNA glycosylase treatment, a first 18-cycle PCR with universal primers M1SS and BC2_uni_R was performed on all cDNA. The paper's data handling went like this. For normalization, 1 million high-quality reads, each with a distinct molecular identifier, were randomly selected from each sample. Reads with shared molecular identifiers were discarded instead of being binned into consensus sequences. MiTCR, run with a Q25 quality threshold and the strictest error-elimination algorithm, handled CDR3 identification, clonotype clustering and error correction. A nonparametric unseen species model using Euler transformation provided a lower-bound estimate of total TCR beta diversity. TCRdb trimmed public reads at Q25 via fastp, called clones via MiXCR and kept in-frame beta chains. CDR3 protein duplicates are merged, each entry listing the most common genes and DNA. The V and J calls, along with clone size, are taken from TCRdb and not from the paper's own processing. Present in this sample are 1.5 million to 1.8 million distinct CDR3 sequences, around 40% of which were seen just once. Over 3.5% of the sample is in the top ten clones.

The CDR3 goes from the cysteine to the phenylalanine over 16 residues. The retained sequence is limited to the CDR3, 48 bases, with the frame set at the first base. The trim is 0 bases for V and 6 bases for J, with a gap of 16 bases between the germline ends. CDR1 and CDR2 are drawn from the germline V gene: SGHTA, FQGNSA. About this clonotype itself: No antigen is known for it. The sample holds no much larger clone one base away, and base qualities are not on file.

Systemically healthy Caucasian individuals from Russia, about 38 in total and aged roughly 6 to 100 years, were included as donors. Approximately 11 milliliters of peripheral blood were drawn from each donor into EDTA-treated Vacutainer tubes. Ficoll-Paque density-gradient centrifugation was used to isolate PBMCs, with at least 7 million per sample. Total RNA was extracted from PBMCs with Trizol reagent, with at least 5.5 micrograms obtained per sample. The percentages of naive CD45RAhigh/CD27high T cells were determined by flow cytometry on a PBMC aliquot from every donor. On the study overall, not on this receptor specifically: There was a strong correlation between observed TCR beta diversity and the percentage of naive T cells measured by flow cytometry. Estimates of total diversity based on one million sequenced T cells were considered lower bounds and underestimates. Bulk unsorted PBMC profiling prevented conclusive comparison of naive and antigen-experienced compartments. As age increased, observed TCR beta diversity per million T cells dropped in a roughly linear way, and a significant reduction was already evident by age 40. Compared with the aged group, the long-lived group had more naive CD4+ T cells, fewer expanded clones and increased TCR diversity, a pattern suggesting age selection. Donor CMV infection status was unknown, potentially confounding age-related changes in expanded clonotypes.

The sequencing sample was made of blood. This sequence was found in a woman under 30 in good health. The chain was built from TRBV7-2 and TRBJ2-3; possibly the D gene is TRBD2, per 5 matching bases. The DNA is as follows: TGTGCCAGCAGCTTAGCGGCGGGCCCCCCTTATGATACGCAGTATTTT. Its coded protein is CASSLAAGPPYDTQYF.